In this sample, the clone carrying this T cell receptor (beta chain) turned up many times. The antigen is unknown. This entry is derived from a study of CD8 T cells in ankylosing spondylitis. The study's findings and limits: There was a TCR beta motif, made of fewer than 10 highly homologous variants, that appeared characteristic of ankylosing spondylitis blood. Earlier studies detected some motif variants in reactive arthritis synovial fluid and blood.

Quantitative 5'-RACE with molecular barcodes generated TCR beta libraries. TCRdb fed the 5' RACE reads into MiXCR, producing one record per CDR3 protein. This sample carries about 500,000 distinct CDR3 sequences, approximately 11% of them seen once, and the ten largest clones take approximately 6.2%. Germline values: CDR1 LGHNA, CDR2 YNFKEQ. The germline V and J ends were trimmed by 6 bases and 0 bases, with 12 bases remaining between them. The CDR3 covers 16 residues. The receptor was isolated from a male donor with ankylosing spondylitis. The sample taken for sequencing was blood, either unsorted or a sorted T cell fraction (not recorded which). This chain links TRBV4-2 with TRBJ1-6, with D unclear. This CDR3 reads CASRTGASSYNSPLHF. Written as DNA, the CDR3 is TGTGCCAGCAGGACGGGAGCGAGCTCCTATAATTCACCCCTCCACTTT.